Below, 2 T cell receptor beta chains from the same sample are listed, as sequenced in a study of CD8+CD57+ T cells in acquired aplastic anemia. The TCR beta profiling, which covered VDJ combination and CDR3 sequence, was carried out using genomic DNA as the template. MiXCR, run by TCRdb on the reads, gives a single entry per CDR3 protein. The top ten clones hold 25% to 35% of a sample with approximately 98,000 distinct CDR3 sequences, approximately 48% of them seen once. Input material: sorted CD4+, CD8+, or CD8+CD57+ T cells (not recorded which) from PBMCs. The receptors shown here come from a human donor in good health, serving as a control.

This clonotype came up many times. This chain links TRBV7-9 with TRBJ2-7; D gene uncertain. Between the trimmed V and J ends, which lost 4 bases and 5 bases, there was a span of 9 bases. Germline CDR1 is SEHNR and CDR2 is FQNEAQ (reference sequence). The CDR3 consists of 12 residues. CDR3 loop: CASSSQGHEQYF. The CDR3 region has the DNA TGTGCCAGCAGCTCCCAAGGGCACGAGCAGTACTTC.

This clonotype was picked up many times. The chain links TRBV13 to TRBJ2-1; tentatively, D is TRBD1 or TRBD2 (5 bases each). The CDR3 sequence is 14 residues long. Per the germline V gene, CDR1 is PRHDT and CDR2 is FYEKMQ (reference sequence). Between the trimmed V and J ends, which lost 4 bases and 4 bases, there was a span of 11 bases. The CDR3 reads CASSSGRGYNEQFF. The CDR3 region has the DNA TGTGCCAGCAGCTCGGGGCGCGGATACAATGAGCAGTTCTTC.